One sample yielded the 3 T cell receptor beta chains listed below, sequenced in a study of T cells in localized non-small cell lung cancer. Clones were sequenced by immunoSEQ multiplex PCR, and TCRdb holds only the in-frame ones, with some missing. The sample yields about 6,300 clones, over 14% seen once. The sequencing used normal lung tissue next to the tumor, collected before any cancer treatment. These receptors were collected from a male donor at least 60 years old with stage II squamous cell lung carcinoma.

The chain has TRBV28 and TRBJ2-7, with D uncertain. The CDR3 spans 12 residues. CDR1 MDHEN and CDR2 SYDVKM come from the germline V gene. Trimming removed 6 bases at V and 4 bases at J, with 10 bases between. CDR3 sequence: CASSITTYEQYF. CDR3 nucleotide sequence: TGTGCCAGCAGCATTACAACTTACGAGCAGTACTTC.

The rearrangement joins TRBV9 to TRBJ2-3; 16 nucleotides agree with TRBD2. V gave up 3 bases and J gave up 4 bases; unmatched junction bases: 8. From germline, CDR1 is SGDLS and CDR2 YYNGEE. This CDR3 spans 18 amino acids. CDR3 protein: CASSGTGTSGRASDTQYF. CDR3 in DNA: TGTGCCAGCAGCGGGACCGGGACTAGCGGGAGGGCCTCAGATACGCAGTATTTT.

This clone has only a few counts. J is TRBJ2-2 and V is TRBV4-1; possibly TRBD1 for D (6 bases). V lost 2 bases and J 4 bases, leaving 14 bases between the germline ends. This CDR3 is 16 amino acids long. The germline V gene encodes CDR1 MGHRA and CDR2 YSYEKL. The CDR3 sequence is CASSQQMGAGTGELFF. In nucleotides, the CDR3 is TGCGCCAGCAGCCAACAGATGGGGGCGGGCACCGGGGAGCTGTTTTTT.